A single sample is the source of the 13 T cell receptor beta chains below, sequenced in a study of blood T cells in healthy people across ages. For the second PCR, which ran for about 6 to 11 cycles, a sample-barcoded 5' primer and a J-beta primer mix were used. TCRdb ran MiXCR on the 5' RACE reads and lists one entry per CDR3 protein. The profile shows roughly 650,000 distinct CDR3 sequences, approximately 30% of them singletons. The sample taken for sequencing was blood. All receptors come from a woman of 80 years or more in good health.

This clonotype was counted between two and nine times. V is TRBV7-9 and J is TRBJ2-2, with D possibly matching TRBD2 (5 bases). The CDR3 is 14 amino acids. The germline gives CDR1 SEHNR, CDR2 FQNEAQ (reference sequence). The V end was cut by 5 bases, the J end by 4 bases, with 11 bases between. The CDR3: CASSPSRGTGELFF. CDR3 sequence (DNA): TGTGCCAGCAGCCCAAGCCGGGGCACCGGGGAGCTGTTTTTT.

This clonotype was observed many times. The DNA of the CDR3 is TGTGCCATCAGTGGGCCCGGGGCAGGTAGCTCCTACGAGCAGTACTTC. The encoded protein is CAISGPGAGSSYEQYF. This chain links TRBV10-3 with TRBJ2-7; either TRBD1 or TRBD2 may fit D (5 bases each). CDR1 and CDR2 from the germline V gene are ENHRY and SYGVKD. Trimming shortened V by 4 bases and J by 0 bases, and 16 bases separated the two germline ends. CDR3 length: 16 amino acids.

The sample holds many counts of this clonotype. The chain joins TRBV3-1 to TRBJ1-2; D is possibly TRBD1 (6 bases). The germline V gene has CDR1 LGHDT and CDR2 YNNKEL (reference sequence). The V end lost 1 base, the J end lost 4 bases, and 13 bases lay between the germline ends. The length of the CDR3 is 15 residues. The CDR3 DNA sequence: TGTGCCAGCAGCCAAGCGCTCGGACAGTCCTATGGCTACACCTTC. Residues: CASSQALGQSYGYTF.

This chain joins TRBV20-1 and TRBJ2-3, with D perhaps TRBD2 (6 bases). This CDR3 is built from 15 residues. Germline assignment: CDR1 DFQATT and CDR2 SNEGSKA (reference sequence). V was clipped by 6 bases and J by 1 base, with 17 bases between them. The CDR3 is CSAPAGGAGTDTQYF. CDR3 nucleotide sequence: TGCAGTGCCCCAGCCGGCGGGGCTGGCACAGATACGCAGTATTTT.

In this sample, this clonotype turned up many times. The CDR3 DNA reads as TGTGCCAGTAGGGACGGAGGAAATCGCGGCTACACCTTC. Encoded protein: CASRDGGNRGYTF. The chain recombines TRBV25-1 with TRBJ1-2, with TRBD1 as a possible D gene (5 bases). V dropped 9 bases and J dropped 8 bases, with 19 bases sitting between them. CDR1 MGHDK and CDR2 SYGVNS come from the germline V gene. This CDR3 is 13 amino acids long.

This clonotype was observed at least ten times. CDR3 sequence reads: CASRLSGGPFDEQFF. CDR3 DNA: TGCGCCAGCAGACTTAGCGGGGGGCCTTTCGATGAGCAGTTCTTC. The chain couples TRBV5-1 to TRBJ2-1; 10 bases agree with TRBD2. V was pared by 5 bases and J by 8 bases, with 10 bases of the junction left unmatched. The CDR3 runs to 15 residues. Per the germline V gene, CDR1 is SGHRS and CDR2 is YFSETQ.

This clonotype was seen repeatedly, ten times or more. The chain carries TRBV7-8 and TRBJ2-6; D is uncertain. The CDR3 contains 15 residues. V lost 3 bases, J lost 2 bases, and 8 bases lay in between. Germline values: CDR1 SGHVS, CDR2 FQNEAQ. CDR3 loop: CASSFSAPGANVLTF. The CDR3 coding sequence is TGTGCCAGCAGCTTCTCAGCCCCTGGGGCCAACGTCCTGACTTTC.

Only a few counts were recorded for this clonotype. The CDR3, as DNA: TGTGCCAGCAGCTCAGATGGAATCTTGCCCCAGCATTTT. This encodes CASSSDGILPQHF. The genes are TRBV6-5 and TRBJ1-5; no clear D. Germline V gene lookup returns CDR1 MNHEY and CDR2 SVGAGI. V was trimmed by 6 bases and J by 9 bases, leaving 15 bases between them. The CDR3 is made up of 13 amino acids.

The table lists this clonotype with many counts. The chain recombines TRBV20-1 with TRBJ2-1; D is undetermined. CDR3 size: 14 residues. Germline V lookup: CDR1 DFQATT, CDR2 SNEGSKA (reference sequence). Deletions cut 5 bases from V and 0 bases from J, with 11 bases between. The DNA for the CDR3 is TGCAGTGCTTCACTCTACGGCTCCTACAATGAGCAGTTCTTC. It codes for CSASLYGSYNEQFF.

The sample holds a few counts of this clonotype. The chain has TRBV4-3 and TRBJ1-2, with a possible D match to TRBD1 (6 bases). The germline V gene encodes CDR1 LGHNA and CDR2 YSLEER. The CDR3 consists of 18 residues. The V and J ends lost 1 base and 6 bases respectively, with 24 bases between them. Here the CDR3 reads CASSQVRGGVGGSDGYTF. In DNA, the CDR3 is TGCGCCAGCAGCCAAGTTAGGGGGGGGGTTGGGGGATCGGATGGCTACACCTTC.

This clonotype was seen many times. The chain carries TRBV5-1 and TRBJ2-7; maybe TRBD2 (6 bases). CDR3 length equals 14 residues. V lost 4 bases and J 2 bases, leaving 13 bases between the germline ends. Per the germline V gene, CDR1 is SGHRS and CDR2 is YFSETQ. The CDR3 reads CASSPGTYAYEQYF. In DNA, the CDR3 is TGCGCCAGCAGCCCCGGGACTTATGCCTACGAGCAGTACTTC.

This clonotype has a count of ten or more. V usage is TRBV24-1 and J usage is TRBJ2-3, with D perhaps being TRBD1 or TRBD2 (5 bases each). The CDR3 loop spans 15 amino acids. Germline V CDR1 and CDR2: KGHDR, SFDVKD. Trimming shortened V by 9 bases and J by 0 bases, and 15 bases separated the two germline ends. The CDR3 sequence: CATGTPISSTDTQYF. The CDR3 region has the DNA TGTGCCACCGGGACGCCGATCTCTAGCACAGATACGCAGTATTTT.

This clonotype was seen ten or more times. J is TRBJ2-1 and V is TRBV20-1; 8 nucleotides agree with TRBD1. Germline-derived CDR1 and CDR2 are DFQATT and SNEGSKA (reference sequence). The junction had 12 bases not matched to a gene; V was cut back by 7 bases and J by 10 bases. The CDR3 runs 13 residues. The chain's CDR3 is CSVAGTGTGEQFF. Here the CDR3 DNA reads TGCAGTGTGGCCGGGACAGGCACGGGGGAGCAGTTCTTC.